Many counts were recorded for the clone carrying this TCR beta chain. These data originate in a study of T cells in Graves' hyperthyroidism and ophthalmopathy. Amplification targeted TCR beta CDR3 regions from RNA transcripts. Using the HTBI primer set, a first-round RT-PCR was run on the TCR CDR3. TCRdb called the multiplex PCR reads again in MiXCR, with one record for every CDR3 protein. Altogether 250,000 to 300,000 distinct CDR3 sequences are present, 12% to 15% being singletons, with the ten largest covering around 31%. With a duration under 2 months, the hyperthyroidism was newly diagnosed in patients aged 18 to 65. The study excluded patients with uncontrolled infection, other autoimmune disease, pregnancy or lactation. CDR3 length: 16 amino acids. V was pared by 6 bases and J by 6 bases, with 13 bases of the junction left unmatched. Germline V gene data show CDR1 as MNHNS and CDR2 as SASEGT.

Specimen: blood. The receptor was isolated from a woman between 50 and 59 years old with Graves' hyperthyroidism that later progressed to Graves' ophthalmopathy. V usage is TRBV6-1 and J usage is TRBJ2-3; TRBD1 matches 9 bases. Here the CDR3 reads CASRPSGTGRPDTQYF. As DNA, the CDR3 is TGTGCCAGCAGACCCTCCGGGACAGGGCGTCCTGATACGCAGTATTTT.